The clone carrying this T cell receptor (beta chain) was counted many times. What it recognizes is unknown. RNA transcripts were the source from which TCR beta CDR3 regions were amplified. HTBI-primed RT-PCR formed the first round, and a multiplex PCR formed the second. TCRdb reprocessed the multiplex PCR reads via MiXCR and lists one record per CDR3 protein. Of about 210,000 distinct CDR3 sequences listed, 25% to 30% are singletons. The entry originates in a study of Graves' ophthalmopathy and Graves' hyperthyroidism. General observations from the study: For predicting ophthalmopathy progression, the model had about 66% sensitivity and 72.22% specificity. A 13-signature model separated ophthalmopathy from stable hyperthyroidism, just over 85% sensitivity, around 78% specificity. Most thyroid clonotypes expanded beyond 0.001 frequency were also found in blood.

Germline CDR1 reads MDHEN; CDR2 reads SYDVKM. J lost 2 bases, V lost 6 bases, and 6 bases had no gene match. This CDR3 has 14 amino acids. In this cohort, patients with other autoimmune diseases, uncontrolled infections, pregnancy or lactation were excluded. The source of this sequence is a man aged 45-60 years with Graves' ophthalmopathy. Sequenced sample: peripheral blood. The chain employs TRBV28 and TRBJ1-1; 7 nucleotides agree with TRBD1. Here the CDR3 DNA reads TGTGCCAGCAGGTCGACAGGGCTTAACACTGAAGCTTTCTTT. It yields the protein CASRSTGLNTEAFF.